Described below is a single T cell receptor (beta chain) sequence and its context. Its antigen is not identified. Sequencing used immunoSEQ multiplex PCR; TCRdb keeps in-frame clones, though not all of them. The sample has about 32,000 clones; around 89% are singletons. This sample was included in a study of chemoradiotherapy in HPV16-positive cancers. The overall study: Candidate HPV-specific T-cell clones and common TCR motifs came from functional assays in two HPV16-positive patients.

Regarding the study as a whole: During treatment, candidate HPV-specific clones and E7-related motifs expanded in tumor.

From germline, CDR1 is MDHEN and CDR2 SYDVKM. The CDR3 is made up of 16 amino acids. V lost 6 bases and J lost 2; bases outside the gene matches: 11. This specimen was blood, taken from a patient who underwent chemoradiotherapy. The chain joins TRBV28 to TRBJ2-5, with 8 positions matching TRBD1. This sequence was found in a human donor with HPV-associated anogenital cancer. Here the CDR3 reads CASRGVGTGLQETQYF. For the CDR3, the DNA is TGTGCCAGCAGGGGGGTAGGGACAGGTCTACAAGAGACCCAGTACTTC.